This passage covers 18 T cell receptor beta chains from one sample sequenced in a study of T-cell reconstitution after alpha-beta-depleted transplantation in children. Construction of the TCRbeta library involved unique molecular identifiers. TCRdb reprocessed the PCR reads with MiXCR, giving one entry per CDR3 protein. This sample carries about 460,000 distinct CDR3 sequences, 11% of them seen once, and the ten largest clones take around 15%. The material sequenced was PBMCs, mostly from graft donor cells, taken 180 days after TCRalphabeta/CD19-depleted stem cell transplant. The receptors were gathered from a female patient younger than 10 who had a stem cell transplant for aplastic anemia, so the T cells may come from the graft donor.

This clonotype turned up a few times. J is TRBJ2-1 and V is TRBV18; 12 bases align to TRBD2. The CDR3 is 16 residues long. J was trimmed by 15 bases and V by 3 bases; bases with no gene match: 15. Looked up from germline, CDR1 is KGHSH and CDR2 is LQKENI. CDR3 residues: CASSPDGTSGLASRFF. The CDR3 region has the DNA TGTGCCAGCTCACCGGACGGGACTAGCGGGTTGGCTTCACGGTTCTTC. Variable domain in full (rest from reference TRBV18 and TRBJ2-1): NAGVMQNPRHLVRRRGQEARLRCSPMKGHSHVYWYRQLPEEGLKFMVYLQKENIIDESGMPKERFSAEFPKEGPSILRIQQVVRGDSAAYFCASSPDGTSGLASRFFGPGTRLTVL.

V gene TRBV2 combines with J gene TRBJ2-3, with D tentatively TRBD1 (8 bases). V dropped 11 bases and J dropped 0 bases, with 24 bases sitting between them. CDR3 length equals 17 residues. Germline V lookup: CDR1 SNHLY, CDR2 FYNNEI. DNA for the CDR3: TGTGCCTCCACCTATGGCCGGGGGGACAGGAGCACAGATACGCAGTATTTT. Its translation: CASTYGRGDRSTDTQYF.

The CDR3 region is CASSQDAAEAFF. In DNA form, the CDR3 reads TGTGCCAGCAGCCAAGATGCGGCGGAAGCTTTCTTT. The chain links TRBV4-2 to TRBJ1-1; D call uncertain. CDR3 length: 12 residues. The germline gives CDR1 LGHNA, CDR2 YNFKEQ. The ends were cut back, 0 bases at V and 8 bases at J, with 7 bases in the middle.

The chain combines TRBV9 with TRBJ2-2; 7 bases match TRBD2. V was pared by 4 bases and J by 3 bases, with 9 bases of the junction left unmatched. The CDR3 contains 16 residues. Germline V CDR1 and CDR2: SGDLS, YYNGEE. CDR3 in amino acids: CASSPFEGGDTGELFF. The CDR3 nucleotides read TGTGCCAGCAGCCCCTTCGAGGGAGGGGACACCGGGGAGCTGTTTTTT.

V usage is TRBV5-4 and J usage is TRBJ2-7, with 8 bases lining up with TRBD2. V dropped 3 bases and J dropped 4; count of bases not matched to a gene: 12. This CDR3 has 16 residues. From germline, CDR1 is SGHNT and CDR2 YYREEE (reference sequence). DNA of the CDR3: TGTGCCAGCAGCTCCGTCCTAAGCGGGAGACGGTACGAGCAGTACTTC. It encodes CASSSVLSGRRYEQYF.

The genes are TRBV7-8 and TRBJ1-1, with D unclear. The CDR3 contains 15 residues. The V and J ends lost 0 bases and 4 bases respectively, with 12 bases between them. CDR1 is SGHVS and CDR2 is FQNEAQ in the germline V gene. The CDR3 spells CASSLAFRDTTEAFF. For the CDR3, the DNA is TGTGCCAGCAGCTTAGCGTTTAGGGATACCACTGAAGCTTTCTTT.

J is TRBJ2-1 and V is TRBV4-3, with TRBD2 matching over 7 bases. The CDR3 covers 16 residues. The V segment lost 3 bases and the J segment 10 bases; nucleotides outside the gene matches: 15. CDR1 is LGHNA, CDR2 YSLEER, per germline. The CDR3: CASSQGLVAGDREQFF. For the CDR3, the DNA is TGCGCCAGCAGCCAGGGTCTGGTGGCGGGAGATCGGGAGCAGTTCTTC.

The chain has TRBV6-2 or TRBV6-3 and TRBJ2-1, with a weak D call TRBD2 (6 bases). Per the germline V gene, CDR1 is MNHEY and CDR2 is SVGEGT. The CDR3 contains 12 residues. V was pared by 2 bases and J by 10 bases, with 9 bases between. CDR3 in amino acids: CASSYILAEQFF. The CDR3 coding sequence is TGTGCCAGCAGTTACATCCTAGCGGAGCAGTTCTTC.

This clonotype was counted a few times. This chain's CDR3 is CSAPRTGGRRSNQYF. As DNA, the CDR3 is TGCAGTGCCCCCCGGACCGGGGGACGGAGGAGTAATCAGTACTTC. The V call is TRBV20-1, the J call TRBJ2-7; tentative D call: TRBD2 (6 bases). Trimming stripped 6 bases from V and 10 bases from J, with 28 bases between. Germline V gene lookup returns CDR1 DFQATT and CDR2 SNEGSKA (reference sequence). This CDR3 is built from 15 residues.

This clonotype occurred a few times. The V gene is TRBV7-9, the J gene TRBJ2-7; 13 bases map to TRBD2. The germline CDR1 and CDR2 sequences are SEHNR and FQNEAQ (reference sequence). The CDR3 loop spans 16 amino acids. The trim removed 5 bases at V and 4 bases at J, leaving 8 bases unmatched. CDR3 in DNA: TGTGCCAGCAGCAAACGAGGGACTAGCGGGACTTACGAGCAGTACTTC. Residues: CASSKRGTSGTYEQYF.

The chain is built from TRBV20-1 and TRBJ2-4; D remains unclear. With 1 base removed from V and 5 bases from J, the gap between germline ends came to 21 bases. Germline CDR1 is DFQATT and CDR2 is SNEGSKA (reference sequence). The CDR3 is 17 residues long. CDR3 amino acids: CSARGLASSHKQNIQYF. As DNA, the CDR3 is TGCAGTGCTAGAGGACTCGCAAGTTCCCACAAACAAAACATTCAGTACTTC.

The V gene is TRBV7-2, the J gene TRBJ1-2, with TRBD1 identical over 9 bases. The CDR3 is made up of 16 amino acids. The germline V gene encodes CDR1 SGHTA and CDR2 FQGNSA. The V segment lost 5 bases and the J segment 7 bases; nucleotides outside the gene matches: 14. The CDR3 spells CASSAGRQGERAGYTF. The CDR3 DNA follows: TGTGCCAGCAGCGCCGGGCGACAGGGGGAACGGGCTGGCTACACCTTC.

In its sample, this clonotype was seen a few times. This chain uses TRBV7-2 with TRBJ2-5, with TRBD2 matching over 11 bases. Germline CDR1 reads SGHTA; CDR2 reads FQGNSA. The V gene end was trimmed by 5 bases and the J gene end by 0 bases; junction bases not matched to a gene: 5. This CDR3 is built from 16 residues. The CDR3 DNA reads TGTGCCAGCAGCATTAGACTAGCGGGGCACCAAGAGACCCAGTACTTC. Translation gives CASSIRLAGHQETQYF.

This clonotype came up a few times. The V and J genes are TRBV27 and TRBJ2-1; 13 bases fit TRBD2. With 6 bases clipped from V and 7 bases from J, the junction kept 12 bases outside the gene matches. The CDR3 sequence is 17 residues long. Germline CDR1 MNHEY, CDR2 SMNVEV (reference sequence). The CDR3 here is CASSPRTSGSLRNEQFF. The CDR3 DNA sequence: TGTGCCAGCAGCCCTCGGACTAGCGGGAGCCTTCGGAATGAGCAGTTCTTC.

This clonotype was observed a few times. The chain links TRBV7-6 to TRBJ2-1, with 7 bases that match TRBD2. The V gene's germline CDR1 is SGHVS and CDR2 FNYEAQ. Trimming removed 0 bases from V and 0 bases from J; junction bases left unmatched: 8. This CDR3 contains 18 residues. In nucleotides, the CDR3 is TGTGCCAGCAGCTTAGCGGGGGGAGCGGGGAGCTCCTACAATGAGCAGTTCTTC. Translation: CASSLAGGAGSSYNEQFF.

The V and J genes are TRBV14 and TRBJ1-4; 7 bases match TRBD1. Unmatched junction bases numbered 7, after V lost 4 bases and J lost 11 bases. The CDR3 length is 13 residues. Germline V gives CDR1 SGHDN, CDR2 FVKESK. The CDR3 sequence: CASSPGQASKLFF. DNA of the CDR3: TGTGCCAGCAGCCCCGGACAGGCTAGCAAACTGTTTTTT.

This clonotype was seen a few times. The chain links TRBV20-1 to TRBJ2-7; 12 nucleotides agree with TRBD2. The CDR3 is 14 residues long. Germline V CDR1 and CDR2: DFQATT, SNEGSKA (reference sequence). Trimming removed 6 bases from V and 7 bases from J; junction bases left unmatched: 10. In DNA, the CDR3 is TGCAGTGCCAGTGGGACTAGCGGGTTTAAGGAGCAGTACTTC. Residues: CSASGTSGFKEQYF.

In nucleotides, the CDR3 is TGCAGTGCTCAATATCAGGGGTTAGGAAACACCATATATTTT. It codes for CSAQYQGLGNTIYF. The V and J genes are TRBV20-1 and TRBJ1-3, with D tentatively TRBD1 (6 bases). Looked up from germline, CDR1 is DFQATT and CDR2 is SNEGSKA (reference sequence). CDR3 size: 14 residues. Trimming removed 5 bases at V and 4 bases at J, with 15 bases between.